The 27 T cell receptor beta chains in this list originate from one sample, sequenced in a study of read filtering for tumor transcriptome and immune sequencing. Molecular barcoded adaptors covering alpha/delta and beta/gamma chains were used on about 390 ng RNA. From the reads, TCRdb called clonotypes with MiXCR, one entry per CDR3 protein. The repertoire holds 100,000 to 150,000 distinct CDR3 sequences, with 10% to 15% as singletons. Specimen: a population of CD138-negative cells sorted from bone marrow. The receptors were gathered from a donor at least 40 years old with multiple myeloma.

This clonotype was picked up many times. The chain recombines TRBV6-6 with TRBJ2-1; 7 bases are shared with TRBD2. The CDR3 covers 14 residues. V was clipped by 2 bases and J by 6 bases; unmatched bases: 4. Per germline, CDR1 MNHNY and CDR2 SVGAGI (reference sequence). CDR3 DNA: TGTGCCAGCAGTTACGGGTCTAGCGGCAATGAGCAGTTCTTC. Its protein is CASSYGSSGNEQFF.

This clonotype was counted at least ten times. The chain is built from TRBV29-1 and TRBJ2-2; 7 nucleotides align to TRBD1. Germline V lookup: CDR1 SQVTM, CDR2 ANQGSEA. The V gene end was trimmed by 6 bases and the J gene end by 3 bases; junction bases not matched to a gene: 10. This CDR3 has 15 amino acids. CDR3 in DNA: TGCAGCGTCTCGAGAGGGGGCACGGACACCGGGGAGCTGTTTTTT. Protein: CSVSRGGTDTGELFF.

The table lists this clonotype with many counts. CDR3 bases: TGTGCCAGCAGTTTTTGGGGTTCGAACACTGAAGCTTTCTTT. Translation: CASSFWGSNTEAFF. V is TRBV27 and J is TRBJ1-1; unclear D gene. Per germline, CDR1 MNHEY and CDR2 SMNVEV (reference sequence). The ends were cut back, 3 bases at V and 1 base at J, with 9 bases in the middle. The CDR3 is 14 residues long.

The table lists this clonotype with many counts. The chain uses TRBV20-1 and TRBJ2-7, with TRBD2 identical over 12 bases. The CDR3 totals 13 residues. Trimming at V came to 6 bases and at J to 3 bases, leaving 3 bases not matched to a gene. CDR1 and CDR2 (germline): DFQATT, SNEGSKA (reference sequence). CDR3 protein: CSAPTSGSYEQYF. CDR3 DNA sequence: TGCAGTGCCCCGACTAGCGGGAGCTACGAGCAGTACTTC.

This clonotype was counted at least ten times. The gene calls are TRBV18 and TRBJ1-1, with 9 bases matching TRBD1. With V trimmed by 6 bases and J by 5 bases, 4 bases remained unmatched. The CDR3 runs to 13 residues. Germline V gene lookup returns CDR1 KGHSH and CDR2 LQKENI. The CDR3 protein is CASSIDRGTEAFF. CDR3 bases: TGTGCCAGCTCTATCGACAGGGGGACTGAAGCTTTCTTT.

This chain joins TRBV20-1 and TRBJ2-7, with a tentative D call TRBD1 (6 bases). The germline V gene encodes CDR1 DFQATT and CDR2 SNEGSKA (reference sequence). With 5 bases removed from V and 0 bases from J, the gap between germline ends came to 11 bases. The CDR3 runs 13 residues. Here the CDR3 DNA reads TGCAGTGCTGCGAGACAGGCCTCCTACGAGCAGTACTTC. Translated: CSAARQASYEQYF.

This clonotype was seen many times. The rearrangement links TRBV7-9 to TRBJ2-3; D is possibly TRBD2 (6 bases). The CDR3 runs 14 residues. The germline V gene encodes CDR1 SEHNR and CDR2 FQNEAQ (reference sequence). V lost 5 bases and J lost 4, with 13 bases in between. The CDR3 DNA follows: TGTGCCAGCAGCCGACCCGGAGGGGCAGATACGCAGTATTTT. Its translation: CASSRPGGADTQYF.

There are many counts of this clonotype. The chain links TRBV20-1 to TRBJ2-1, with 12 bases that match TRBD2. CDR3 length: 15 amino acids. J lost 5 bases, V lost 4 bases, and 6 bases had no gene match. In germline, CDR1 is DFQATT, CDR2 SNEGSKA (reference sequence). This CDR3 is CSAILAGGHDNEQFF. The DNA for the CDR3 is TGCAGTGCTATTCTAGCGGGGGGGCACGACAATGAGCAGTTCTTC.

In its sample, this clonotype was seen many times. The V gene is TRBV15, the J gene TRBJ2-1; possibly TRBD2 for D (5 bases). Trimming took 4 bases from V and 0 from J, leaving 13 bases between them. The germline V gene encodes CDR1 LNHNV and CDR2 YYDKDF (reference sequence). CDR3 length equals 16 residues. This chain's CDR3 is CATSISGLASYNEQFF. CDR3 in DNA: TGTGCCACCAGCATTTCCGGTCTAGCCTCCTACAATGAGCAGTTCTTC. Variable domain in full (rest from reference TRBV15 and TRBJ2-1): DAMVIQNPRYQVTQFGKPVTLSCSQTLNHNVMYWYQQKSSQAPKLLFHYYDKDFNNEADTPDNFQSRRPNTSFCFLDIRSPGLGDTAMYLCATSISGLASYNEQFFGPGTRLTVL.

This clonotype has a count of ten or more. This rearrangement joins TRBV7-9 to TRBJ2-2; D perhaps matches TRBD2 (6 bases). The CDR3 totals 14 residues. Germline-derived CDR1 and CDR2 are SEHNR and FQNEAQ (reference sequence). Trimming left V 9 bases short and J 0 bases short, with 11 bases between. The CDR3 DNA reads TGTGCCAGGACCGGGACTTCGAACACCGGGGAGCTGTTTTTT. Protein: CARTGTSNTGELFF.

Regarding this clonotype: A much larger clone is a single base away; this may be a read error. Because it lacks the conserved phenylalanine or tryptophan at the end, this CDR3 is likely a read error. The chain combines TRBV3-1 with TRBJ2-2; 7 nucleotides agree with TRBD2. The CDR3 is 16 amino acids. Germline CDR1 is LGHDT and CDR2 is YNNKEL (reference sequence). V lost 4 bases, J lost 3 bases, and 8 bases stayed unmatched. Written as DNA, the CDR3 is TGTGCCAGCAGCCCCTATCGGGGAGGGGACACCGGGGAGCTGTTTTTA. This codes for CASSPYRGGDTGELFL.

Comment on this clonotype: One base away lies a much larger clone, so this may be a sequencing read error. The rearrangement links TRBV19 to TRBJ1-2; 10 bases map to TRBD1. Germline loops: CDR1 LNHDA, CDR2 SQIVND (reference sequence). The CDR3 loop spans 15 amino acids. CDR3 region: CTSSDGQGVGYGYTF. CDR3 coding DNA: TGTACCAGTAGCGACGGACAGGGGGTTGGCTATGGCTACACCTTC.

This clonotype was seen ten or more times. V is TRBV5-1 and J is TRBJ2-1; TRBD2 aligns across 7 bases. The CDR3 length is 14 residues. Germline V gene lookup returns CDR1 SGHRS and CDR2 YFSETQ. Germline trimming cut 0 bases from V and 6 bases from J; bases unmatched to any gene: 3. CDR3 sequence: CASSLGLAINEQFF. The CDR3 bases are TGCGCCAGCAGCTTGGGACTAGCAATCAATGAGCAGTTCTTC. Based on the CDR3 plus reference TRBV5-1 and TRBJ2-1, the full variable domain is KAGVTQTPRYLIKTRGQQVTLSCSPISGHRSVSWYQQTPGQGLQFLFEYFSETQRNKGNFPGRFSGRQFSNSRSEMNVSTLELGDSALYLCASSLGLAINEQFFGPGTRLTVL.

This clonotype appeared a few times. This sequence joins TRBV4-1 and TRBJ1-1; tentatively, D is TRBD1 (6 bases). Germline V gene lookup returns CDR1 MGHRA and CDR2 YSYEKL. The CDR3 is 14 amino acids. V dropped 3 bases and J dropped 4 bases, with 12 bases sitting between them. The CDR3 nucleotides are TGCGCCAGCAGCCAGTACAGGGTAGTCACTGAAGCTTTCTTT. Its translation: CASSQYRVVTEAFF.

About this clonotype itself: A much bigger clone sits one base away, suggesting this may be a read error. The chain is built from TRBV29-1 and TRBJ2-7, with D maybe TRBD1 (5 bases). V lost 6 bases to trimming and J lost 7 bases, with 25 bases between them. CDR1 and CDR2 from the germline V gene are SQVTM and ANQGSEA. This CDR3 region has 15 residues. CDR3 loop: CSVRSTDPTEVEQYF. The CDR3 DNA follows: TGCAGCGTACGTTCGACGGACCCGACAGAGGTTGAGCAGTACTTC.

Details on this clonotype: Being one base from a much bigger clone, this may be a read error. The J gene is TRBJ2-1, the V gene TRBV29-1; D call uncertain. CDR1 SQVTM and CDR2 ANQGSEA come from the germline V gene. Trimming removed 5 bases from V and 6 bases from J, with 8 bases in between. CDR3 size: 11 residues. The CDR3 sequence: CSVPLCNEQFF. In DNA, the CDR3 is TGCAGCGTTCCTCTCTGCAATGAGCAGTTCTTC.

This clonotype showed up many times. J is TRBJ2-7 and V is TRBV11-2; D is ambiguous. Per germline, CDR1 SGHAT and CDR2 FQNNGV. V was shortened by 2 bases and J by 3 bases, with 8 bases between the two germline ends. The CDR3 has 13 residues. The CDR3 region is CASSLSWNYEQYF. The CDR3 DNA sequence: TGTGCCAGCAGCTTATCCTGGAACTACGAGCAGTACTTC.

This chain joins TRBV20-1 and TRBJ1-2; D uncertain. The CDR3 has 11 amino acids. V shed 0 bases and J shed 9 bases, with 8 bases lying between them. Germline loops: CDR1 DFQATT, CDR2 SNEGSKA (reference sequence). The CDR3 reads CSARESRSYTF. The DNA of the CDR3 is TGCAGTGCTAGAGAAAGCAGGAGCTACACCTTC.

At least ten counts were recorded for this clonotype. This sequence joins TRBV24-1 and TRBJ2-2; 10 bases align to TRBD2. This CDR3 has 16 residues. Germline CDR1 and CDR2: KGHDR and SFDVKD. V shed 3 bases, J shed 4 bases, and the junction held 4 bases outside the gene matches. The CDR3 is CATSDPSGGITGELFF. In DNA form, the CDR3 reads TGTGCCACCAGTGATCCTAGCGGGGGAATCACCGGGGAGCTGTTTTTT.

The chain is built from TRBV6-2 or TRBV6-3 and TRBJ2-1, with 14 bases matching TRBD2. CDR3 length equals 17 residues. From germline, CDR1 is MNHEY and CDR2 SVGEGT. V dropped 7 bases and J dropped 10; count of bases not matched to a gene: 15. Here the CDR3 DNA reads TGTGCCAGCAAGGCCGTGCCGGGACTAGCGGGAGTTAGGGAGCAGTTCTTC. Its translation is CASKAVPGLAGVREQFF.

Concerning this clonotype: Just one base apart from a much larger clone, this may be a read error. The J gene is TRBJ2-1, the V gene TRBV11-1; TRBD1 matches at 10 bases. Germline CDR1 SGHAT, CDR2 FQDESV (reference sequence). This CDR3 is built from 15 residues. The CDR3 region has the DNA TGTGCCAGCAGCACCCGACAGGGGGCCTACAATAAGCAGTTCTTC. This codes for CASSTRQGAYNKQFF.

This clonotype came up many times. The J gene is TRBJ2-5, the V gene TRBV25-1; 8 bases are shared with TRBD1. Per the germline V gene, CDR1 is MGHDK and CDR2 is SYGVNS. There are 13 residues in the CDR3. The V and J ends lost 6 bases and 4 bases, in that order; junction bases with no gene match: 4. The CDR3 region has the DNA TGTGCCAGCAGCGACAGGGGAAGAGAGACCCAGTACTTC. This translates into CASSDRGRETQYF.

This clonotype occurred many times. This sequence joins TRBV2 and TRBJ2-3, with 8 bases aligning to TRBD1. Germline loops: CDR1 SNHLY, CDR2 FYNNEI. The V and J ends lost 3 bases and 0 bases, in that order; junction bases with no gene match: 5. The CDR3 is 16 residues long. The CDR3 bases are TGTGCCAGCAGTGACAGGGGGCGGTGGAGCACAGATACGCAGTATTTT. Protein: CASSDRGRWSTDTQYF.

In this sample, this clonotype turned up many times. The CDR3 region is CASSVSQGRNYGYTF. CDR3 nucleotides: TGTGCCAGCAGTGTCTCTCAGGGGCGTAACTATGGCTACACCTTC. V gene TRBV12-3 or TRBV12-4 combines with J gene TRBJ1-2, with D tentatively TRBD1 (6 bases). Trimming took off 5 bases at V and 1 base at J, with 14 bases between the two ends. This CDR3 region has 15 residues.

In this sample, this clonotype turned up a few times. The V and J genes are TRBV6-6 and TRBJ2-7; TRBD1 agrees at 7 bases. The CDR3 length is 14 residues. Looked up from germline, CDR1 is MNHNY and CDR2 is SVGAGI (reference sequence). J was trimmed by 3 bases and V by 8 bases; bases with no gene match: 10. CDR3 bases: TGTGCCAGCGAACCCGGACAGGATTTCTACGAGCAGTACTTC. It translates to CASEPGQDFYEQYF.

This clonotype was recorded at least ten times. The gene calls are TRBV5-1 and TRBJ2-2; D is possibly TRBD1 or TRBD2 (5 bases each). Germline loops: CDR1 SGHRS, CDR2 YFSETQ. The ends were cut back, 4 bases at V and 7 bases at J, with 17 bases in the middle. This CDR3 spans 15 amino acids. The chain's CDR3 is CASSLGTELYGELFF. CDR3 nucleotide sequence: TGCGCCAGCAGCCTAGGGACCGAACTCTACGGGGAGCTGTTTTTT.

At least ten counts were recorded for this clonotype. J is TRBJ1-1 and V is TRBV6-5, with TRBD1 matching over 7 bases. The CDR3 has 13 amino acids. CDR1 and CDR2 from the germline V gene are MNHEY and SVGAGI. V gave up 4 bases and J gave up 5 bases; unmatched junction bases: 4. This CDR3 reads CASSLDRWTEAFF. The CDR3 DNA sequence: TGTGCCAGCAGTTTGGACAGGTGGACTGAAGCTTTCTTT.